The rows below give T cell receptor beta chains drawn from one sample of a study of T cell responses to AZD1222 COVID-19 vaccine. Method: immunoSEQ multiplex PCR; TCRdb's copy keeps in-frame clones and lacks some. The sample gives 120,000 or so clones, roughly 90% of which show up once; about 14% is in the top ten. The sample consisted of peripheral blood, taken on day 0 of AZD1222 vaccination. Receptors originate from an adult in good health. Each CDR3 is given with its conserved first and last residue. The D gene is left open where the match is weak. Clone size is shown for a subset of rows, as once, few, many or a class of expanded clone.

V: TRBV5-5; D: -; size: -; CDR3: CASSPLGSRSGNTIYF
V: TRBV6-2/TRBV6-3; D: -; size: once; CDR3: CASSSRSPLHF
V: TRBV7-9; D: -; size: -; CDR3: CASRGERTEAFF
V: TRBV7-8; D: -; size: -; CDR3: CASSSPAEPQHF
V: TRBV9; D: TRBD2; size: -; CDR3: CASSVEAGANTGELFF
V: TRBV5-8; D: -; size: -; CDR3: CASSLGASGANVLTF
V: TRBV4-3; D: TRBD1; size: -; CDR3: CASSLDRDRGPYEQYF
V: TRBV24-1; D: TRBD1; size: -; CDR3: CATQGEKNTIYF
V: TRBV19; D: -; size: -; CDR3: CASSIDVYGEQFF
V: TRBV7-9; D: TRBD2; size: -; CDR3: CASSPRTRGGNEQFF
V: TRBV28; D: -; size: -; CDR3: CASSFRGANQPQHF
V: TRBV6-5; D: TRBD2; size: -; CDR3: CASSRGLAATNEQFF
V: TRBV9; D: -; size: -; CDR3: CASSPRRDSPLHF
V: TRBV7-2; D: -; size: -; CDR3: CASSSQASWVATDTQYF
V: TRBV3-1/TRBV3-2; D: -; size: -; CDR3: CASSQDLEWRGITNYGYTF
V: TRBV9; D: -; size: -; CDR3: CASSVEWSGEQYF
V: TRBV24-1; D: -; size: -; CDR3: CATSDLERGRVDEQFF
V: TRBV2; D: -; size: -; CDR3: CASRMGDFGGNEQFF
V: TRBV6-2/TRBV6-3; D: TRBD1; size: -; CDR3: CASSYSRDRGNTEAFF
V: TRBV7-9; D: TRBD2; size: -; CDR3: CASSRTGTSGGWSSYEQYF
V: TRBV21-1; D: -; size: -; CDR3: CASRQGLCWNTEAFF
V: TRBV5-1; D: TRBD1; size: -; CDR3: CASSWGQGDLTYGYTF
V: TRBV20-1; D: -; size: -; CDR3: CSASQGSYGYTF
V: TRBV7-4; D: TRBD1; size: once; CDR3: CASSHPGQAVPNYGYTF
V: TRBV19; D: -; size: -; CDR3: CASSRWYKDGYEQYF
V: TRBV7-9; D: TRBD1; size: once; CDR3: CASSRTGGGTEAFF
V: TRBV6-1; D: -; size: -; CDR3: CASSEAKTGVLQYF
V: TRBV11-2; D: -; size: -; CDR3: CASSPRYDSYNSPLHF
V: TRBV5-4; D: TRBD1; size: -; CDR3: CASSSTQGRITEAFF
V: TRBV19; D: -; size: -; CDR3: CASSIRQHSNQPQHF
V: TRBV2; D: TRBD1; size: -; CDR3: CASSRAGGGQPQHF
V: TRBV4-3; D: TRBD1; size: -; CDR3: CASSRDRGAEAFF
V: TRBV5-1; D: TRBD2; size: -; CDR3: CASGTSVTNTGELFF
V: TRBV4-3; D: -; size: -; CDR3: CASSRGHGPYEQYF
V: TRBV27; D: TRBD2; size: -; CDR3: CASSQHWGTSSGGSTDTQYF
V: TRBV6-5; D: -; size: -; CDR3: CASTSMASSGNTIYF
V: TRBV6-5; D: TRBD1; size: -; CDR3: CASSYRVGDRGYEQYF
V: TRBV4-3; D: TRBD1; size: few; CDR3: CASSQDRGNMNTEAFF
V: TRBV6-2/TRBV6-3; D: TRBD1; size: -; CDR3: CASSPSGTGEWQYF
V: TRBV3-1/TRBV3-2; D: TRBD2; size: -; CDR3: CASSLLRLAGTQETQYF
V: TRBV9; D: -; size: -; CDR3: CASSVAQITYEQYF
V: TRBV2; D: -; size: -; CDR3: CASSEPGTYEQYF
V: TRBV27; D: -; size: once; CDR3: CASSLSAGNTIYF
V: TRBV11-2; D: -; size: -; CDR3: CASSSLDRTYGYTF
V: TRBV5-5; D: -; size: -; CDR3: CASSFSLDRKNTEAFF
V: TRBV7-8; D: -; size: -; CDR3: CASSTFREGEQYF
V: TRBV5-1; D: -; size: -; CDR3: CASSLVFSGGGPPLHF
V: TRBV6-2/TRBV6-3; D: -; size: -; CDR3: CASSYGWGGNQPQHF
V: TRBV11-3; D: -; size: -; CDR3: CASSLRGLRAYEQYF
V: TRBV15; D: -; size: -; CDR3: CATSRLGLARSPYNEQFF
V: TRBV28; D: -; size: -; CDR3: CASSNPTGTFYGYTF
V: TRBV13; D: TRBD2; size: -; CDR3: CASSAGGSSYNEQFF
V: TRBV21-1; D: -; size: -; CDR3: CASSKSVGTSGGPAYNEQFF
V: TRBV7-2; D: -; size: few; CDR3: CASSLGGFGELFF
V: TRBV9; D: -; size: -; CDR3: CASSVGGSSYEQYF